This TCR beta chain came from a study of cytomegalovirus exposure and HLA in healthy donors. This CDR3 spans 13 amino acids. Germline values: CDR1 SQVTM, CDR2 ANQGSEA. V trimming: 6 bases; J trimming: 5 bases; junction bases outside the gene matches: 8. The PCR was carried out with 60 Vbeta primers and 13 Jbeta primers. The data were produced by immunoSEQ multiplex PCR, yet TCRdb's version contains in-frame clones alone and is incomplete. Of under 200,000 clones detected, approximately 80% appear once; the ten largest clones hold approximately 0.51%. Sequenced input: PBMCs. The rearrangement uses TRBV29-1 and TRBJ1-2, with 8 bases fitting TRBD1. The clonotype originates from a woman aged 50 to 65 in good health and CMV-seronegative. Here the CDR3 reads CSVDRDGYYGYTF. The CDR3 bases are TGCAGCGTGGACAGGGACGGCTATTATGGCTACACCTTC.